This T cell receptor (beta chain) was sequenced during a study of blood T cell repertoires in COVID-19. Study information: Sample material is recorded as cDNA or gDNA derived from T cells, B-cell-depleted T cells, or PBMCs.

Assay used: immunoSEQ multiplex PCR; TCRdb lists only in-frame clones, some missing. The sample consists of about 220,000 clones, roughly 80% of them appearing once. V lost 2 bases and J lost 4, with 14 bases in between. From germline, CDR1 is SGHAT and CDR2 FQNNGV. The CDR3 length is 15 residues. The V call is TRBV11-2, the J call TRBJ1-1; D unclear. This TCR was sampled from a woman aged 45 to 65 who had been exposed to COVID-19. The sequencing input was PBMCs or T cells enriched from blood (not recorded which). CDR3 in DNA: TGTGCCAGCAGCTTAAGGAGGGATAAGGTCACTGAAGCTTTCTTT. Translated, it gives CASSLRRDKVTEAFF. Full variable domain (rest looked up from reference TRBV11-2 and TRBJ1-1): EAGVAQSPRYKIIEKRQSVAFWCNPISGHATLYWYQQILGQGPKLLIQFQNNGVVDDSQLPKDRFSAERLKGVDSTLKIQPAKLEDSAVYLCASSLRRDKVTEAFFGQGTRLTVV.